These T cell receptor beta chains were read from a single sample in a study of response to subunit inactivated influenza vaccine. In TCRdb, the RT-PCR reads were re-called with MiXCR into one record per CDR3 protein. The repertoire has over 400,000 distinct CDR3 sequences, approximately 12% of them found once; the top ten carry approximately 14%. The specimen comprised PBMCs from blood, sampled about 40 days after vaccination. Receptors were obtained from a man aged 50 or older who received an inactivated influenza vaccine. Each CDR3 is given with its conserved first and last residue. D genes are given only for firm matches. Clone size, where shown, is once, few, many, or a class for clones that have expanded.

length	size	V	D	J	DNA	CDR3
14	NA	TRBV6-1	NA	TRBJ2-3	TGTGCCAGCAGTCGACAGGCCACCTCCGGTACGCAGTATTTT	CASSRQATSGTQYF
16	many	TRBV25-1	TRBD2	TRBJ2-1	TGTGCCAGCAGTGAATGGGCTAGCGGGAGGTTAATGGAGCAGTTCTTC	CASSEWASGRLMEQFF
18	few	TRBV20-1	TRBD2	TRBJ2-3	TGCAGTGCTAGTCTCAAGGCGGGACTACCTTTAGGGGCAGATACGCAGTATTTT	CSASLKAGLPLGADTQYF
14	few	TRBV3-1	NA	TRBJ1-1	TGTGCCAGCAGCCAAGAGGGCGGCAACTCTGAAGCTTTCTTT	CASSQEGGNSEAFF
14	many	TRBV5-5	NA	TRBJ2-7	TGTGCCAGCAGCTTGGGACAGCGAGATTACGAGCAGTACTTC	CASSLGQRDYEQYF
16	few	TRBV4-1	NA	TRBJ1-6	TGCGCCAGCAGCCAAGAATTAGTAAAGTACAATTCACCCCTCCACTTT	CASSQELVKYNSPLHF
14	NA	TRBV6-5	NA	TRBJ2-1	TGTGCCAGCAGTTACTCAAGGGTTTACAATGAGCAGTTCTTC	CASSYSRVYNEQFF
12	NA	TRBV14	NA	TRBJ1-1	TGTGCCAGCAGCCATATATACACTGAAGCTTTCTTT	CASSHIYTEAFF
16	NA	TRBV5-1	TRBD1	TRBJ2-3	TGCGCCAGCAGCTACCGGACAGGAGGAAGCACAGATACGCAGTATTTT	CASSYRTGGSTDTQYF
15	NA	TRBV10-3	NA	TRBJ2-7	TGTGCCATCAAGCTGGGGCAGGGGAGCTCCTACGAGCAGTACTTC	CAIKLGQGSSYEQYF
14	few	TRBV20-1	NA	TRBJ1-1	TGCAGTGCTCTAGACGGGGGGATGAACACTGAAGCTTTCTTT	CSALDGGMNTEAFF
17	NA	TRBV6-1	NA	TRBJ1-3	TGTGCCAGCAAGTCCGGGACACTCATTCACTCTGGAAACACCATATATTTT	CASKSGTLIHSGNTIYF
16	many	TRBV20-1	TRBD1	TRBJ2-7	TGCAGTGCTAGAGATTCTGGGACAGCGGCATACTACGAGCAGTACTTC	CSARDSGTAAYYEQYF
16	NA	TRBV15	NA	TRBJ1-6	TGTGCCACCAGCAGAGTCCCAGGATCCTATAATTCACCCCTCCACTTT	CATSRVPGSYNSPLHF
14	many	TRBV6-6	TRBD1	TRBJ2-7	TGTGCCAGCAGTACGGGACAGGGGGCCTACGAGCAGTACTTC	CASSTGQGAYEQYF
16	few	TRBV10-3	TRBD2	TRBJ2-1	TGTGCCATCAGCCAGGAGAGCGGGGGGGCTTCAAATGAGCAGTTCTTC	CAISQESGGASNEQFF
15	many	TRBV5-1	NA	TRBJ2-3	TGCGCCAGCAGCCCCGGAGGACTGCCCACAGATACGCAGTATTTT	CASSPGGLPTDTQYF
15	few	TRBV12-3/TRBV12-4	NA	TRBJ1-5	TGTGCCAGCAGTTTAGGTTCACAGTTCGTTCAGCCCCAGCATTTT	CASSLGSQFVQPQHF
14	NA	TRBV6-2/TRBV6-3	TRBD1	TRBJ2-1	TGTGCCAGCAGTAAGGGGGCGATCCTTAATGAGCAGTTCTTC	CASSKGAILNEQFF
13	many	TRBV29-1	NA	TRBJ2-7	TGCAGCGTTGAAGGGCTAGGCTCCTACGAGCAGTACTTC	CSVEGLGSYEQYF
15	many	TRBV5-1	TRBD1	TRBJ1-6	TGCGCCAGCAGCTCGGGGGACAGCTATAATTCACCCCTCCACTTT	CASSSGDSYNSPLHF
15	many	TRBV18	TRBD2	TRBJ2-7	TGTGCCAGCTCACTAAGCGGGACTACCCCCTACGAGCAGTACTTC	CASSLSGTTPYEQYF
16	many	TRBV20-1	NA	TRBJ2-3	TGCAGTGCTGAAGTAGGTGGGGGACGCGGCACAGATACGCAGTATTTT	CSAEVGGGRGTDTQYF
12	NA	TRBV7-9	NA	TRBJ2-2	TGTGCCAGCAGCTTAGCGACCAGGGAGCTGTTTTTT	CASSLATRELFF
15	NA	TRBV5-4	TRBD1	TRBJ2-3	TGTGCCAGCAGACGGGACAGGACAGGGACAGATACGCAGTATTTT	CASRRDRTGTDTQYF
18	few	TRBV6-5	TRBD1	TRBJ2-2	TGTGCCAGCAGTTACGCGTTATACAGGGGGCCGAACACCGGGGAGCTGTTTTTT	CASSYALYRGPNTGELFF
14	NA	TRBV12-3/TRBV12-4	NA	TRBJ1-5	TGTGCCAGCAGTCGTGAGGACGGCGGGTCGCCCCAGCATTTT	CASSREDGGSPQHF
16	few	TRBV4-3	NA	TRBJ2-1	TGCGCCAGCAGCCAAGGGAGACTCCTCACCTACAATGAGCAGTTCTTC	CASSQGRLLTYNEQFF
15	few	TRBV11-3	NA	TRBJ2-1	TGTGCCAGCAGCGCCGAAGGGGATGGTGGGAATGAGCAGTTCTTC	CASSAEGDGGNEQFF
14	NA	TRBV14	NA	TRBJ2-7	TGTGCCAGCAGCCAAGATGTCAGTCAAGCCAAGCAGTACTTC	CASSQDVSQAKQYF
14	many	TRBV29-1	TRBD2	TRBJ2-5	TGCAGCGTTGTGTCCCTAGCGGGGGTGGAGACCCAGTACTTC	CSVVSLAGVETQYF
16	few	TRBV10-3	TRBD2	TRBJ2-1	TGTGCCATCAGTGAGTTGGCTAGCGGCTCCTACAATGAGCAGTTCTTC	CAISELASGSYNEQFF
15	NA	TRBV4-2	TRBD1	TRBJ2-2	TGTGCCAGCAGCCATTCCGGGACAGGGACCGGGGAGCTGTTTTTT	CASSHSGTGTGELFF
16	few	TRBV4-2	NA	TRBJ2-7	TGTGCCAGCAGCCAGCAGGGGGGTCTCAACTCCTACGAGCAGTACTTC	CASSQQGGLNSYEQYF
15	NA	TRBV7-2	NA	TRBJ2-1	TGTGCCAGCAGCTTAGACGGCCGGATACTCAATGAGCAGTTCTTC	CASSLDGRILNEQFF
16	NA	TRBV20-1	TRBD1	TRBJ1-6	TGCAGTGCTAGGGGAGACAGGGGAATCTATAATTCACCCCTCCACTTT	CSARGDRGIYNSPLHF
11	few	TRBV12-3/TRBV12-4	NA	TRBJ2-7	TGTGCCAGCGGGACCCCCTACGAGCAGTACTTC	CASGTPYEQYF